These 32 T cell receptor beta chains share one sample of origin, sequenced in a study of a mutant IDH1 vaccine in newly diagnosed glioma. Time point noted: week 47, end of study. Each dose of the vaccine consisted of 300 ug of mutant IDH1 20-mer peptide, with topical imiquimod. Their antigen targets remain unknown. Produced via immunoSEQ multiplex PCR; TCRdb's table is partial and in-frame only. The sample gives about 56,000 clones, about 71% of which show up once; approximately 5.3% is in the top ten. Specimen: PBMCs, collected from a glioma patient whose treatment included an IDH1 peptide vaccine. These TCRs come from a man aged 50-59 years with glioma.

V gene TRBV6-6 combines with J gene TRBJ2-5, with D uncertain. V lost 0 bases, J lost 2 bases, and 13 bases lay in between. The germline V gene has CDR1 MNHNY and CDR2 SVGAGI (reference sequence). There are 16 residues in the CDR3. The CDR3 loop reads CASSYSTDGLQETQYF. DNA of the CDR3: TGTGCCAGCAGTTACTCAACCGACGGGCTACAAGAGACCCAGTACTTC.

This clone was observed many times. The chain joins TRBV5-4 to TRBJ1-2; possibly TRBD1 for D (5 bases). The CDR3 runs to 13 residues. Germline CDR1 and CDR2: SGHNT and YYREEE (reference sequence). V was pared by 6 bases and J by 0 bases, with 9 bases between. DNA of the CDR3: TGTGCCAGCACAGGGCCTGCTAACTATGGCTACACCTTC. Its protein product is CASTGPANYGYTF.

This clone was found once. This sample also contains other DNA sequences that code for the same CDR3. The J gene is TRBJ1-1, the V gene TRBV5-1; a weak D match, TRBD1 (5 bases). The length of the CDR3 is 13 residues. CDR1 and CDR2 from the germline V gene are SGHRS and YFSETQ. V dropped 5 bases and J dropped 1 base, with 9 bases sitting between them. CDR3 nucleotide sequence: TGCGCCAGCAGTCAGCAGGGGAACACTGAAGCTTTCTTT. Its translation is CASSQQGNTEAFF.

The rearrangement uses TRBV2 and TRBJ2-5; D gene uncertain. This CDR3 is 16 amino acids long. Germline loops: CDR1 SNHLY, CDR2 FYNNEI. V was cut by 5 bases and J by 3 bases, with 19 bases left in between. CDR3 sequence: CASSKGSLPSKETQYF. The CDR3 coding sequence is TGTGCCAGCAGTAAGGGTTCGTTACCTTCGAAAGAGACCCAGTACTTC.

The rearrangement uses TRBV7-2 and TRBJ2-5; 12 bases are a match to TRBD2. This CDR3 region has 15 residues. Germline V CDR1 and CDR2: SGHTA, FQGNSA. Trimming cost V 3 bases and J 5 bases; bases outside gene matches: 4. The CDR3: CASSLPSGGAETQYF. CDR3 sequence (DNA): TGTGCCAGCAGCTTGCCTAGCGGGGGGGCGGAGACCCAGTACTTC.

The J gene is TRBJ2-1, the V gene TRBV6-5, with 10 bases that match TRBD2. Germline values: CDR1 MNHEY, CDR2 SVGAGI. The trim removed 4 bases at V and 7 bases at J, leaving 4 bases unmatched. There are 14 residues in the CDR3. CDR3 sequence: CASSFSGGINEQFF. The CDR3 bases are TGTGCCAGCAGTTTTAGCGGGGGGATAAATGAGCAGTTCTTC.

This clone occurred once. The V call is TRBV5-8, the J call TRBJ2-1; TRBD2 agrees at 7 bases. Germline V gene data show CDR1 as SGHTS and CDR2 as YDEGEE. The ends lost 0 bases at V and 5 bases at J; junction bases unmatched: 2. The CDR3 spans 14 residues. This CDR3 is CASSLVGGDNEQFF. The CDR3 nucleotides are TGTGCCAGCAGCTTGGTGGGGGGGGACAATGAGCAGTTCTTC.

The gene calls are TRBV29-1 and TRBJ2-1, with D unclear. V was trimmed by 5 bases and J by 6 bases, leaving 8 bases between them. In germline, CDR1 is SQVTM, CDR2 ANQGSEA. The CDR3 totals 11 residues. CDR3: CSVSSVNEQFF. In DNA form, the CDR3 reads TGCAGCGTTAGCTCTGTCAATGAGCAGTTCTTC.

This clone was detected a few times. The chain has TRBV28 and TRBJ1-3, with TRBD1 as a possible D gene (6 bases). Trimming pared 6 bases from V and 0 bases from J, leaving 12 bases between. The CDR3 length is 15 residues. Germline V CDR1 and CDR2: MDHEN, SYDVKM. The CDR3 spells CASSRTVYSGNTIYF. The CDR3 bases are TGTGCCAGCAGCAGGACAGTATACTCTGGAAACACCATATATTTT.

The V and J genes are TRBV18 and TRBJ2-5; D may be TRBD1 (5 bases). The germline V gene has CDR1 KGHSH and CDR2 LQKENI. This CDR3 has 13 residues. The germline V and J ends were trimmed by 2 bases and 3 bases, with 7 bases remaining between them. Here the CDR3 reads CASSPTGEETQYF. The CDR3 DNA is TGTGCCAGCTCACCAACAGGCGAAGAGACCCAGTACTTC.

The rearrangement joins TRBV19 to TRBJ2-1; the match to TRBD2 covers 7 bases. The CDR3 loop spans 13 amino acids. With 7 bases clipped from V and 8 bases from J, the junction kept 8 bases outside the gene matches. Germline V gene data show CDR1 as LNHDA and CDR2 as SQIVND (reference sequence). CDR3 bases: TGTGCCAGTAATGGGGGGGTGGCCGATGAGCAGTTCTTC. Residues: CASNGGVADEQFF.

The chain recombines TRBV9 with TRBJ1-2, with unresolved D. Germline CDR1 is SGDLS and CDR2 is YYNGEE. V was shortened by 4 bases and J by 8 bases, with 15 bases between the two germline ends. The CDR3 runs 13 residues. The CDR3 coding sequence is TGTGCCAGCAGCTCGGGCCCCGAGGGCGGCTACACCTTC. Residues: CASSSGPEGGYTF.

This clone appeared a single time. This sequence joins TRBV7-9 and TRBJ2-6; D uncertain. Trimming removed 1 base at V and 0 bases at J, with 10 bases between. The CDR3 contains 17 residues. The germline V gene encodes CDR1 SEHNR and CDR2 FQNEAQ (reference sequence). The chain's CDR3 is CASSLETLSSGANVLTF. The CDR3 DNA reads TGTGCCAGCAGCTTAGAGACCCTGAGCTCTGGGGCCAACGTCCTGACTTTC.

The chain joins TRBV18 to TRBJ1-1; 9 bases map to TRBD1. The CDR3 length is 15 residues. Germline-derived CDR1 and CDR2 are KGHSH and LQKENI. The junction had 8 bases not matched to a gene; V was cut back by 6 bases and J by 3 bases. Here the CDR3 reads CASSPGQGSDTEAFF. Here the CDR3 DNA reads TGTGCCAGCTCCCCTGGACAGGGGTCGGACACTGAAGCTTTCTTT.

This sequence joins TRBV2 and TRBJ1-4; D gene unclear. CDR1 SNHLY and CDR2 FYNNEI come from the germline V gene. V shed 0 bases and J shed 7 bases, with 9 bases lying between them. The CDR3 spans 14 residues. The CDR3 reads CASSEASSGEKLFF. The CDR3 DNA sequence: TGTGCCAGCAGTGAAGCCAGCTCCGGTGAAAAACTGTTTTTT.

This sequence joins TRBV27 and TRBJ2-1; 9 nucleotides line up with TRBD1. Germline assignment: CDR1 MNHEY and CDR2 SMNVEV (reference sequence). The CDR3 length is 14 residues. Trimming removed 6 bases from V and 5 bases from J; junction bases left unmatched: 5. CDR3 nucleotide sequence: TGTGCCAGCAGACCCGGGACAGGGAACAATGAGCAGTTCTTC. Translated, it gives CASRPGTGNNEQFF.

This rearrangement joins TRBV2 to TRBJ1-2, with D unresolved. Per the germline V gene, CDR1 is SNHLY and CDR2 is FYNNEI. CDR3 size: 15 residues. The V end lost 4 bases, the J end lost 1 base, and 13 bases lay between the germline ends. CDR3 bases: TGTGCCAGCAGTGTAGGTCGGACGGATAACTATGGCTACACCTTC. This sequence encodes CASSVGRTDNYGYTF.

This clone was found once. This chain joins TRBV27 and TRBJ1-1; perhaps TRBD1 as D (6 bases). The V end was cut by 5 bases, the J end by 5 bases, with 15 bases between. This CDR3 has 14 residues. The germline CDR1 and CDR2 sequences are MNHEY and SMNVEV (reference sequence). CDR3 DNA: TGTGCCAGCAGTCCAACGTTTAGGGGGACTGAAGCTTTCTTT. This gives the protein CASSPTFRGTEAFF.

The gene calls are TRBV9 and TRBJ2-7; the match to TRBD1 covers 7 bases. CDR1 is SGDLS, CDR2 YYNGEE, per germline. With 0 bases clipped from V and 6 bases from J, the junction kept 3 bases outside the gene matches. The CDR3 extends over 13 amino acids. The CDR3 DNA sequence: TGTGCCAGCAGCGTAGCGCCAGGGGGCGAGCAGTACTTC. This sequence encodes CASSVAPGGEQYF.

The CDR3 loop reads CASSEIIGQPQHF. The CDR3 DNA reads TGTGCCAGCAGTGAAATAATAGGTCAGCCCCAGCATTTT. V usage is TRBV6-1 and J usage is TRBJ1-5; D gene uncertain. Trimming left V 2 bases short and J 6 bases short, with 8 bases between. The CDR3 is 13 amino acids. Germline lookup yields CDR1 MNHNS and CDR2 SASEGT.

V gene TRBV16 combines with J gene TRBJ2-7; the match to TRBD1 covers 8 bases. The CDR3 spans 17 residues. Germline CDR1 KGHSY, CDR2 FQNENV. With 0 bases clipped from V and 2 bases from J, the junction kept 9 bases outside the gene matches. As DNA, the CDR3 is TGTGCCAGCAGCCAATCACGCGGACAGGGCCTTACCTACGAGCAGTACTTC. This translates into CASSQSRGQGLTYEQYF. The variable domain in full, with the rest retrieved from reference TRBV16 and TRBJ2-7, is GEEVAQTPKHLVRGEGQKAKLYCAPIKGHSYVFWYQQVLKNEFKFLISFQNENVFDETGMPKERFSAKCLPNSPCSLEIQATKLEDSAVYFCASSQSRGQGLTYEQYFGPGTRLTVT.

This clone was detected only once. V is TRBV15 and J is TRBJ2-5; 7 positions agree with TRBD2. The CDR3 extends over 14 amino acids. Germline-derived CDR1 and CDR2 are LNHNV and YYDKDF (reference sequence). V gave up 0 bases and J gave up 9 bases; unmatched junction bases: 7. The CDR3: CATSRDRGERSQYF. DNA for the CDR3: TGTGCCACCAGCAGAGATCGGGGGGAACGGTCCCAGTACTTC.

The genes are TRBV7-2 and TRBJ2-4; D uncertain. The CDR3 loop spans 16 amino acids. CDR1 SGHTA and CDR2 FQGNSA come from the germline V gene. V was shortened by 5 bases and J by 1 base, with 15 bases between the two germline ends. CDR3 DNA sequence: TGTGCCAGCAGCCCACCAGGATGGGTGGCCAAAAACATTCAGTACTTC. As protein: CASSPPGWVAKNIQYF.

The rearrangement links TRBV6-5 to TRBJ1-5, with D possibly matching TRBD1 (6 bases). This CDR3 has 15 residues. V lost 6 bases and J 6 bases, leaving 18 bases between the germline ends. The germline V gene encodes CDR1 MNHEY and CDR2 SVGAGI. CDR3: CASSYNRDLGQPQHF. The CDR3, as DNA: TGTGCCAGCAGCTACAACAGGGACCTCGGTCAGCCCCAGCATTTT.

This clone was observed once. The germline gene is not matched at one end of the junction; a read error may be the cause. The chain is built from TRBV19 and TRBJ1-1, with unresolved D. The germline gives CDR1 LNHDA, CDR2 SQIVND (reference sequence). The CDR3 is 15 amino acids. The CDR3, as DNA: TGTGCCAGTAGTATAGGGCGTGGGGTGAAGACTGAAGCTTTCTTT. Its protein is CASSIGRGVKTEAFF.

The rearrangement joins TRBV29-1 to TRBJ2-5; D might be TRBD1 (7 bases). Trimming stripped 7 bases from V and 3 bases from J, with 12 bases between. The CDR3 is made up of 12 amino acids. CDR1 SQVTM and CDR2 ANQGSEA come from the germline V gene. CDR3 sequence (DNA): TGCAGCGGGGGGGACAGCAAAGAGACCCAGTACTTC. It translates to CSGGDSKETQYF. Full variable domain (remainder filled in from reference TRBV29-1 and TRBJ2-5): SAVISQKPSRDICQRGTSLTIQCQVDSQVTMMFWYRQQPGQSLTLIATANQGSEATYESGFVIDKFPISRPNLTFSTLTVSNMSPEDSSIYLCSGGDSKETQYFGPGTRLLVL.

The CDR3 region has the DNA TGTGCCAGCAGCCAAGCGGCTACCTCCGAGCAGTACTTC. Amino acids: CASSQAATSEQYF. The chain has TRBV14 and TRBJ2-7, with D unclear. V lost 1 base and J lost 6, with 10 bases in between. CDR3 size: 13 residues. Per germline, CDR1 SGHDN and CDR2 FVKESK.

The rearrangement links TRBV6-5 to TRBJ2-7; TRBD2 matches 8 bases. Germline CDR1 MNHEY, CDR2 SVGAGI. The CDR3 contains 15 residues. Trimming took 2 bases from V and 0 from J; bases not matched to a gene: 3. The DNA of the CDR3 is TGTGCCAGCAGTTACGACGGGGGGGGCTCCTACGAGCAGTACTTC. Encoded protein: CASSYDGGGSYEQYF.

This clone is judged medium-sized. The chain employs TRBV30 and TRBJ2-7, with 8 bases that match TRBD1. V trimming: 1 base; J trimming: 5 bases; junction bases outside the gene matches: 4. CDR1 is GTSNPN and CDR2 is SVGIG in the germline V gene (reference sequence). The CDR3 has 13 amino acids. As DNA, the CDR3 is TGTGCCTGGAGTGGACAGGGGAACCACGAGCAGTACTTC. This sequence encodes CAWSGQGNHEQYF.

This rearrangement joins TRBV11-1 to TRBJ2-7; D is unresolved. Trimming cost V 1 base and J 2 bases, with 6 bases left between them. The CDR3 extends over 13 amino acids. Per germline, CDR1 SGHAT and CDR2 FQDESV (reference sequence). The CDR3 region is CASSLGQTYEQYF. CDR3 DNA sequence: TGTGCCAGCAGCTTAGGGCAGACCTACGAGCAGTACTTC.

The chain joins TRBV7-2 to TRBJ2-7, with 11 bases matching TRBD2. The germline V gene has CDR1 SGHTA and CDR2 FQGNSA. J gave up 2 bases and V 4 bases, and 4 bases lay outside the gene matches. This CDR3 is 15 amino acids long. This CDR3 is CASSSSGGSAYEQYF. The CDR3 nucleotides read TGTGCCAGCAGCTCTAGCGGGGGGTCTGCCTACGAGCAGTACTTC.

This clone has more than one count but fewer than ten. This chain uses TRBV27 with TRBJ2-1, with D hard to call. V was pared by 7 bases and J by 5 bases, with 12 bases between. The CDR3 contains 13 residues. Looked up from germline, CDR1 is MNHEY and CDR2 is SMNVEV (reference sequence). The CDR3 sequence: CASTSPPNNEQFF. CDR3 coding DNA: TGTGCCAGCACCAGCCCTCCCAACAATGAGCAGTTCTTC.